These 5 T cell receptor beta chains were all obtained from the same sample, sequenced in a study of blood T cells in healthy people across ages. Primed by a sample-barcoded 5' primer and a J-beta primer mix, a second PCR proceeded for 7 to 11 cycles. In TCRdb, the 5' RACE reads were re-called with MiXCR into one record per CDR3 protein. The sample consists of about 1.8 million distinct CDR3 sequences, about 50% of them appearing once. Sequencing was done on a sample of blood. The receptors stem from a woman aged 35 to 49 in good health.

V gene TRBV7-6 combines with J gene TRBJ2-1; D uncertain. Germline CDR1 SGHVS, CDR2 FNYEAQ. V lost 5 bases and J lost 5, with 13 bases in between. This CDR3 is built from 14 residues. This CDR3 is CASSLSAANNEQFF. The CDR3 DNA reads TGTGCCAGCAGCCTCTCCGCAGCCAACAATGAGCAGTTCTTC.

This chain connects TRBV7-9 to TRBJ2-7; D is ambiguous. Trimming removed 3 bases from V and 6 bases from J, with 9 bases in between. Looked up from germline, CDR1 is SEHNR and CDR2 is FQNEAQ (reference sequence). CDR3 length: 12 amino acids. CDR3 sequence: CASSLVSAEQYF. The DNA for the CDR3 is TGTGCCAGCAGCTTGGTTTCCGCCGAGCAGTACTTC.

This clonotype was observed a few times. V usage is TRBV20-1 and J usage is TRBJ1-2, with 8 bases matching TRBD1. This CDR3 region has 13 residues. V was clipped by 5 bases and J by 6 bases; unmatched bases: 8. Germline CDR1 DFQATT, CDR2 SNEGSKA (reference sequence). The CDR3 nucleotides read TGCAGTGCTCCCCGACAGGGGAGTCATGGCTACACCTTC. Translated: CSAPRQGSHGYTF.

The chain is built from TRBV3-1 and TRBJ2-1; 11 positions match TRBD1. The ends lost 1 base at V and 5 bases at J; junction bases unmatched: 7. The CDR3 contains 17 residues. Germline V gene lookup returns CDR1 LGHDT and CDR2 YNNKEL (reference sequence). CDR3 nucleotides: TGTGCCAGCAGCCAAGGCCCTGGACAGGGGGCTAACAATGAGCAGTTCTTC. This sequence encodes CASSQGPGQGANNEQFF.

The V call is TRBV6-2 or TRBV6-3, the J call TRBJ2-6, with TRBD1 matching 8 bases. The CDR3 runs to 15 residues. The V gene's germline CDR1 is MNHEY and CDR2 SVGEGT. Trimming took 6 bases from V and 2 from J; bases not matched to a gene: 3. DNA for the CDR3: TGTGCCAGCAGGCCAGGGGGCGCTGGGGCCAACGTCCTGACTTTC. Its translation: CASRPGGAGANVLTF.